Presented here are 27 T cell receptor beta chains from one specimen sequenced in a study of cytomegalovirus exposure and HLA in healthy donors. In the PCR, 60 Vbeta and 13 Jbeta primers were used. The data were produced by immunoSEQ multiplex PCR, yet TCRdb's version contains in-frame clones alone and is incomplete. Of 84,000 or so clones in the sample, 70% to 80% were seen once. Source material: PBMCs. The receptors stem from a man between 50 and 59 years old in good health and CMV-seronegative.

A remark on this clone: At one of its ends the junction is not consistent with the germline gene, which may arise from a read error. The rearrangement links TRBV4-1 to TRBJ1-6; D is ambiguous. There are 16 residues in the CDR3. The germline V gene has CDR1 MGHRA and CDR2 YSYEKL. CDR3 residues: CASGHPGSSYNSPLHF. CDR3 bases: TGCGCCAGCGGCCACCCAGGAAGCTCCTATAATTCACCCCTCCACTTT.

The chain carries TRBV30 and TRBJ2-6; TRBD1 agrees at 7 bases. Germline values: CDR1 GTSNPN, CDR2 SVGIG (reference sequence). Trimming cost V 1 base and J 2 bases; bases outside gene matches: 5. The CDR3 contains 16 residues. The CDR3 region has the DNA TGTGCCTGGAGTGGTGACAGGGCACCTGGGGCCAACGTCCTGACTTTC. Protein product: CAWSGDRAPGANVLTF.

This sequence joins TRBV2 and TRBJ2-7; D is unresolved. This CDR3 comprises 14 residues. Germline V CDR1 and CDR2: SNHLY, FYNNEI. Trimming removed 6 bases at V and 3 bases at J, with 15 bases between. The CDR3 here is CASSPSVNVYEQYF. CDR3 DNA: TGTGCCAGCAGCCCCTCAGTAAACGTCTACGAGCAGTACTTC.

The V gene is TRBV5-1, the J gene TRBJ1-1, with D unclear. With 0 bases removed from V and 1 base from J, the gap between germline ends came to 10 bases. The CDR3 runs 15 residues. Germline CDR1 reads SGHRS; CDR2 reads YFSETQ. CDR3 sequence: CASSLEARQNTEAFF. CDR3 in DNA: TGCGCCAGCAGCTTGGAGGCCAGACAGAACACTGAAGCTTTCTTT.

The chain couples TRBV7-2 to TRBJ2-3; 8 nucleotides line up with TRBD1. The J segment lost 10 bases and the V segment lost 5 bases, leaving 8 bases of the junction unmatched. The CDR3 runs to 13 residues. CDR1 and CDR2 from the germline V gene are SGHTA and FQGNSA. The CDR3 coding sequence is TGTGCCAGCAGCGTCTTCCAGGGGGCATCGCAGTATTTT. It yields the protein CASSVFQGASQYF.

CDR3 residues: CASSQEGLASYNEQFF. The DNA of the CDR3 is TGCGCCAGCAGCCAAGAAGGACTAGCGTCCTACAATGAGCAGTTCTTC. This sequence joins TRBV4-1 and TRBJ2-1, with 9 bases identical to TRBD2. J lost 1 base, V lost 0 bases, and 1 base had no gene match. The CDR3 sequence is 16 residues long. The germline V gene has CDR1 MGHRA and CDR2 YSYEKL.

The chain combines TRBV10-3 with TRBJ2-5; no clear D gene. V was trimmed by 2 bases and J by 5 bases, leaving 6 bases between them. Germline V gives CDR1 ENHRY, CDR2 SYGVKD. This CDR3 is built from 12 residues. The CDR3 DNA follows: TGTGCCATCAGTGAGAGGCGGGAGACCCAGTACTTC. This encodes CAISERRETQYF.

V gene TRBV6-4 combines with J gene TRBJ2-3, with 10 bases lining up with TRBD2. Germline lookup yields CDR1 MRHNA and CDR2 SNTAGT. Trimming took 7 bases from V and 8 from J; bases not matched to a gene: 15. The CDR3 length is 16 residues. The CDR3 coding sequence is TGTGCCAGCACCCCGGGGAGCGGGGGGGCCGGGGGTACGCAGTATTTT. This translates into CASTPGSGGAGGTQYF.

The chain has TRBV4-3 and TRBJ2-7; 7 bases are a match to TRBD1. This CDR3 is built from 14 residues. The trim removed 4 bases at V and 5 bases at J, leaving 8 bases unmatched. The germline CDR1 and CDR2 sequences are LGHNA and YSLEER. The DNA for the CDR3 is TGCGCCAGCAGCCTAGCTAGACAGGGCCACGAGCAGTACTTC. Translation: CASSLARQGHEQYF.

This clone was recorded only once. The rearrangement links TRBV5-4 to TRBJ2-1; 10 bases map to TRBD2. From germline, CDR1 is SGHNT and CDR2 YYREEE (reference sequence). This CDR3 has 15 residues. Trimming cost V 2 bases and J 7 bases; bases outside gene matches: 6. DNA for the CDR3: TGTGCCAGCAGCTTCTCTCTAGCGGGAGCTAATGAGCAGTTCTTC. Translation: CASSFSLAGANEQFF.

J is TRBJ1-5 and V is TRBV28; D is unclear. Trimming took off 3 bases at V and 0 bases at J, with 15 bases between the two ends. CDR1 and CDR2 (germline): MDHEN, SYDVKM. The CDR3 extends over 17 amino acids. CDR3 amino acids: CASSFLGSHYSNQPQHF. The CDR3 DNA follows: TGTGCCAGCAGTTTTCTAGGCAGTCATTATAGCAATCAGCCCCAGCATTTT.

The chain links TRBV7-2 to TRBJ2-5, with D uncertain. CDR3 length: 12 amino acids. Trimming removed 5 bases at V and 2 bases at J, with 6 bases between. Germline lookup yields CDR1 SGHTA and CDR2 FQGNSA. The chain's CDR3 is CASSPLQETQYF. The CDR3, as DNA: TGTGCCAGCAGCCCTCTACAAGAGACCCAGTACTTC.

J is TRBJ1-1 and V is TRBV27, with a possible D match to TRBD1 (5 bases). CDR1 and CDR2 (germline): MNHEY, SMNVEV (reference sequence). The V gene lost 5 bases and the J gene lost 1 base, with 8 bases spanning the gap. The CDR3 runs to 13 residues. DNA for the CDR3: TGTGCCAGCAGTGAAGGGGCGAACACTGAAGCTTTCTTT. Its translation: CASSEGANTEAFF.

This clone was detected once. The CDR3 region is CASNPADGGAGEQYF. CDR3 sequence (DNA): TGCGCCAGCAACCCAGCCGACGGGGGAGCGGGCGAGCAGTACTTC. This chain joins TRBV5-1 and TRBJ2-7, with D possibly TRBD2 on 6 matching bases. V lost 6 bases and J lost 6, with 22 bases in between. Germline-derived CDR1 and CDR2 are SGHRS and YFSETQ. This CDR3 has 15 amino acids.

The chain uses TRBV5-1 and TRBJ1-2; possible D gene TRBD1, 5 bases. This CDR3 has 17 amino acids. Germline V gene data show CDR1 as SGHRS and CDR2 as YFSETQ. V lost 2 bases and J 4 bases, leaving 21 bases between the germline ends. CDR3 protein: CASSFFQGFRLSYGYTF. The CDR3 DNA follows: TGCGCCAGCAGCTTTTTTCAGGGTTTCCGACTTAGCTATGGCTACACCTTC.

This chain joins TRBV5-1 and TRBJ2-5, with D possibly being TRBD1 (5 bases). From germline, CDR1 is SGHRS and CDR2 YFSETQ. CDR3 length: 14 amino acids. V was cut by 5 bases and J by 3 bases, with 14 bases left in between. CDR3 sequence (DNA): TGCGCCAGCAGTTCGATGGGGCAGGAAGAGACCCAGTACTTC. Its translation is CASSSMGQEETQYF.

The sample holds a few counts of this clone. This chain connects TRBV6-5 to TRBJ1-5, with 9 nucleotides matching TRBD1. The V and J ends lost 6 bases and 4 bases, in that order; junction bases with no gene match: 1. The germline V gene has CDR1 MNHEY and CDR2 SVGAGI. There are 13 residues in the CDR3. The CDR3 loop is CASRGQGNQPQHF. CDR3 in DNA: TGTGCCAGCAGAGGACAGGGGAATCAGCCCCAGCATTTT.

The chain recombines TRBV27 with TRBJ1-2; no definite D call. Deletions cut 2 bases from V and 7 bases from J, with 17 bases between. CDR1 is MNHEY and CDR2 is SMNVEV in the germline V gene (reference sequence). The CDR3 length is 15 residues. CDR3 nucleotides: TGTGCCAGCAGTTTAGGGCCGACGCAGCGGGTTGGCTACACCTTC. Protein product: CASSLGPTQRVGYTF.

The V call is TRBV6-1, the J call TRBJ2-4; TRBD2 might be the D (5 bases). CDR3 size: 14 residues. The germline gives CDR1 MNHNS, CDR2 SASEGT. The V gene lost 6 bases and the J gene lost 6 bases, with 15 bases spanning the gap. The CDR3 sequence is CASRDSPARNIQYF. The CDR3 nucleotides are TGTGCCAGCAGGGACTCCCCGGCAAGAAACATTCAGTACTTC.

The chain links TRBV28 to TRBJ1-2; the D is unclear. This CDR3 spans 12 amino acids. Per the germline V gene, CDR1 is MDHEN and CDR2 is SYDVKM. Trimming stripped 2 bases from V and 5 bases from J, with 6 bases between. CDR3 region: CASSLLSYGYTF. In nucleotides, the CDR3 is TGTGCCAGCAGTTTACTCTCTTATGGCTACACCTTC.

The V gene is TRBV9, the J gene TRBJ1-6; 9 bases are a match to TRBD1. Per germline, CDR1 SGDLS and CDR2 YYNGEE. CDR3 length: 15 amino acids. The V and J ends lost 0 bases and 8 bases, in that order; junction bases with no gene match: 3. CDR3 sequence (DNA): TGTGCCAGCAGCGTAGGGGGACAGGGTGATTCACCCCTCCACTTT. The encoded protein is CASSVGGQGDSPLHF.

V and J are TRBV18 and TRBJ2-1; TRBD1 matches at 10 bases. V dropped 2 bases and J dropped 2; count of bases not matched to a gene: 3. From germline, CDR1 is KGHSH and CDR2 LQKENI. The CDR3 is 16 amino acids. CDR3 amino acids: CASSPDRGRAYNEQFF. The CDR3, as DNA: TGTGCCAGCTCACCAGACAGGGGGCGCGCCTACAATGAGCAGTTCTTC. Combining the CDR3 with reference TRBV18 and TRBJ2-1 gives the whole variable domain NAGVMQNPRHLVRRRGQEARLRCSPMKGHSHVYWYRQLPEEGLKFMVYLQKENIIDESGMPKERFSAEFPKEGPSILRIQQVVRGDSAAYFCASSPDRGRAYNEQFFGPGTRLTVL.

The chain joins TRBV5-6 to TRBJ2-1, with 10 bases lining up with TRBD1. CDR3 length: 17 amino acids. Unmatched junction bases numbered 8, after V lost 4 bases and J lost 1 base. Germline assignment: CDR1 SGHDT and CDR2 YYEEEE. The CDR3 DNA follows: TGTGCCAGCAGCCTCTCTGGACAGGGGGTTTCCTACAATGAGCAGTTCTTC. It specifies CASSLSGQGVSYNEQFF.

The chain is built from TRBV7-6 and TRBJ2-2, with 8 bases matching TRBD2. The CDR3 is 15 amino acids. The V and J ends lost 2 bases and 1 base, in that order; junction bases with no gene match: 0. CDR1 and CDR2 from the germline V gene are SGHVS and FNYEAQ. In nucleotides, the CDR3 is TGTGCCAGCAGCTTAAGCGGGGGGAACACCGGGGAGCTGTTTTTT. It is translated as CASSLSGGNTGELFF.

V is TRBV6-5 and J is TRBJ1-5; 8 bases map to TRBD1. The CDR3 contains 15 residues. Losses at the gene ends were 2 bases for V and 6 bases for J; bases not matched to a gene: 6. The germline CDR1 and CDR2 sequences are MNHEY and SVGAGI. As DNA, the CDR3 is TGTGCCAGCAGTTACGACGGACAGGGAGGTCAGCCCCAGCATTTT. Protein: CASSYDGQGGQPQHF.

The chain links TRBV2 to TRBJ1-1; the D is unclear. The CDR3 length is 12 residues. Trimming cost V 5 bases and J 4 bases, with 8 bases left between them. Germline CDR1 SNHLY, CDR2 FYNNEI. CDR3 sequence (DNA): TGTGCCAGCAGTTACAGTTTCACTGAAGCTTTCTTT. It encodes CASSYSFTEAFF.

The V call is TRBV19, the J call TRBJ1-3, with TRBD1 as a possible D gene (5 bases). Germline-derived CDR1 and CDR2 are LNHDA and SQIVND (reference sequence). The CDR3 runs 14 residues. V was trimmed by 8 bases and J by 0 bases, leaving 11 bases between them. This CDR3 is CASGTGYSGNTIYF. Here the CDR3 DNA reads TGTGCCAGTGGCACAGGATACTCTGGAAACACCATATATTTT.